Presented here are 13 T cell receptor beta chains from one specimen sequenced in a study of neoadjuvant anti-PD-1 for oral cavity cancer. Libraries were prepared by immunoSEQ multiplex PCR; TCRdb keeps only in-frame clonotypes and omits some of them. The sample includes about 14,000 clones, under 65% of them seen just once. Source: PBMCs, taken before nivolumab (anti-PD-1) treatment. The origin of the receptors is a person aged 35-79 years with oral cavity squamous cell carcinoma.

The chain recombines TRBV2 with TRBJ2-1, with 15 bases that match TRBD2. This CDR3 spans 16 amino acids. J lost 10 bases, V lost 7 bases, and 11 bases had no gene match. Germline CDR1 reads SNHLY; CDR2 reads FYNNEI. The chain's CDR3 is CASTPSGLAGGREQFF. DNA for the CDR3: TGTGCCAGCACCCCCTCTGGACTAGCGGGGGGGCGCGAGCAGTTCTTC.

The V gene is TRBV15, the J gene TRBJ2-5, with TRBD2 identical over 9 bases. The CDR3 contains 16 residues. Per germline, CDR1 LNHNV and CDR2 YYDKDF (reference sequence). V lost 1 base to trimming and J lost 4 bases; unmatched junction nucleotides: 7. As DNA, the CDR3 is TGTGCCACCAGCAGAGTCGGTGGGACTAGCAGAGAGACCCAGTACTTC. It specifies CATSRVGGTSRETQYF.

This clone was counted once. CDR3 in amino acids: CASSLETSSYNEQFF. In DNA form, the CDR3 reads TGTGCCAGCAGCTTAGAGACGAGCTCCTACAATGAGCAGTTCTTC. This rearrangement joins TRBV7-6 to TRBJ2-1; D gene uncertain. With 1 base removed from V and 0 bases from J, the gap between germline ends came to 7 bases. This CDR3 comprises 15 residues. The germline gives CDR1 SGHVS, CDR2 FNYEAQ.

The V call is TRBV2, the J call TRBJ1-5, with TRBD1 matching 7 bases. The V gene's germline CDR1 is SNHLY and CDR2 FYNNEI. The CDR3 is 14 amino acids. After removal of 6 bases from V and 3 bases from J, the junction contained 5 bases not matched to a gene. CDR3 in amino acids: CASRYTGANQPQHF. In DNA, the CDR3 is TGTGCCAGCAGGTATACAGGGGCCAATCAGCCCCAGCATTTT.

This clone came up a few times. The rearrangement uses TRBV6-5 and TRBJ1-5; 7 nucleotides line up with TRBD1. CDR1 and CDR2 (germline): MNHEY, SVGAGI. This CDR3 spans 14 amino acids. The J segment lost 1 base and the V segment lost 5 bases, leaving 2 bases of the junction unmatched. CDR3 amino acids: CASSRDRSNQPQHF. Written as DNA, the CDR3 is TGTGCCAGCAGTCGGGACAGAAGCAATCAGCCCCAGCATTTT.

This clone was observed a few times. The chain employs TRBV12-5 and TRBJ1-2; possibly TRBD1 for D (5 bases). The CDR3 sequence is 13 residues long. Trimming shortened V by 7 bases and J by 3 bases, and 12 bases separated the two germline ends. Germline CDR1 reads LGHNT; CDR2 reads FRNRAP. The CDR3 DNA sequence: TGTGCTAGTGCACCTCAGGGTTACTATGGCTACACCTTC. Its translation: CASAPQGYYGYTF.

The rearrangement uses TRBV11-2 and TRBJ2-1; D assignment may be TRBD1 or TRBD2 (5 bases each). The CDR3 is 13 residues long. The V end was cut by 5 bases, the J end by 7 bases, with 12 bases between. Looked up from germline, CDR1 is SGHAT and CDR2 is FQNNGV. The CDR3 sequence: CASSHGTGNEQFF. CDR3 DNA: TGTGCCAGCAGCCACGGGACGGGTAATGAGCAGTTCTTC. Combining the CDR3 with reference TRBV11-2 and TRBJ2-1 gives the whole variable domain EAGVAQSPRYKIIEKRQSVAFWCNPISGHATLYWYQQILGQGPKLLIQFQNNGVVDDSQLPKDRFSAERLKGVDSTLKIQPAKLEDSAVYLCASSHGTGNEQFFGPGTRLTVL.

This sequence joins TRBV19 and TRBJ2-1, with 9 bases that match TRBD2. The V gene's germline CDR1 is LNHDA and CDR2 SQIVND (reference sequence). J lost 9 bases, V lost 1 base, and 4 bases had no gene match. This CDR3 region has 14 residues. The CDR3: CASSIGGRAGEQFF. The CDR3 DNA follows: TGTGCCAGTAGTATAGGCGGGAGGGCGGGTGAGCAGTTCTTC. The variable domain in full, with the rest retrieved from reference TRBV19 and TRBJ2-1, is DGGITQSPKYLFRKEGQNVTLSCEQNLNHDAMYWYRQDPGQGLRLIYYSQIVNDFQKGDIAEGYSVSREKKESFPLTVTSAQKNPTAFYLCASSIGGRAGEQFFGPGTRLTVL.

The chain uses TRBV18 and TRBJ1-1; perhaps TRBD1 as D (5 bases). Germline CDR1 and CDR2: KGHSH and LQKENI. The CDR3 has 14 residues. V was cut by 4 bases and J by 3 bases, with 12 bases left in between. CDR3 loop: CASSRTQGDTEAFF. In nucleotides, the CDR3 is TGTGCCAGCTCACGGACGCAGGGCGACACTGAAGCTTTCTTT.

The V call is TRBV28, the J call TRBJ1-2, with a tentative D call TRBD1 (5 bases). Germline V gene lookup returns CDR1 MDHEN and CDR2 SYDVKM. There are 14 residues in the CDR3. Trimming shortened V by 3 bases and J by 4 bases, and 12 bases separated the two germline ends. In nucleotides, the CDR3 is TGTGCCAGCAGTTTTTCGGGGGGGAGCTATGGCTACACCTTC. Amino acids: CASSFSGGSYGYTF.

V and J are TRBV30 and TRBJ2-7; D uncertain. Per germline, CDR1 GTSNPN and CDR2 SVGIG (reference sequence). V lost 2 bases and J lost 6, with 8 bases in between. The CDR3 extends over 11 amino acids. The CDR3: CAWSLGSEQYF. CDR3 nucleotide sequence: TGTGCCTGGAGTCTTGGGTCCGAGCAGTACTTC.

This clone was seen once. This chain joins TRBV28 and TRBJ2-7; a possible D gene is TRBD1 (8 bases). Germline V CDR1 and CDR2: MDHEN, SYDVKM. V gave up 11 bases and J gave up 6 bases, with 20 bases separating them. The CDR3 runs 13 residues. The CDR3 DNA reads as TGTGCCGTCGCCGGACAGGGACTACGCGAGCAGTACTTC. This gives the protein CAVAGQGLREQYF.

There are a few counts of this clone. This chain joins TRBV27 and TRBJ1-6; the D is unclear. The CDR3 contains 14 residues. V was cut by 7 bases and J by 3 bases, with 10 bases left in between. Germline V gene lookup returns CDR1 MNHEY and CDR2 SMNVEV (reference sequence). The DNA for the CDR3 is TGTGCCAGCACCCCCTCGATCTATAATTCACCCCTCCACTTT. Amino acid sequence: CASTPSIYNSPLHF.